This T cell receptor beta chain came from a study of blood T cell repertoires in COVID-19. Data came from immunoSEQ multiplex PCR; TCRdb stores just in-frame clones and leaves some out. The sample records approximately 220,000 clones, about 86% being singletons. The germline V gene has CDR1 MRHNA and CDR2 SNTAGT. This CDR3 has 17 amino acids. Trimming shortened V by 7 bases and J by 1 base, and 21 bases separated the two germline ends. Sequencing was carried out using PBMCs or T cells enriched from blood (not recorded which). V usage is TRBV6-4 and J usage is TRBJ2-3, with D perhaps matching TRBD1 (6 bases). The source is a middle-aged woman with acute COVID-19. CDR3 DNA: TGTGCCAGCAAACCCTCGTCAGGGGCTATTGGCACAGATACGCAGTATTTT. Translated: CASKPSSGAIGTDTQYF.